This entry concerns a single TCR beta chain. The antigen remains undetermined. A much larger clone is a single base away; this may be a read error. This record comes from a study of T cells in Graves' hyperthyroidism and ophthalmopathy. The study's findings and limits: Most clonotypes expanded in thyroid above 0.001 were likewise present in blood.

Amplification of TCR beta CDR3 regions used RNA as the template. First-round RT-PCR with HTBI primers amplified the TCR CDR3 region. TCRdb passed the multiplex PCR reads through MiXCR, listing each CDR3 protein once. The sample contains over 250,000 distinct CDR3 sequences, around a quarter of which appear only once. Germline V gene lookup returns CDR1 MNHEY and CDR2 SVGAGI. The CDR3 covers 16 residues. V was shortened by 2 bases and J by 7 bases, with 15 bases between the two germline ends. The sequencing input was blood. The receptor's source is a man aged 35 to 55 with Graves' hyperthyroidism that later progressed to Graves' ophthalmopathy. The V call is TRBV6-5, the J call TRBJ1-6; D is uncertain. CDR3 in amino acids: CASSYPGASRNSPLHF. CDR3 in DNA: TGTGCCAGCAGTTACCCGGGCGCGAGTAGAAATTCACCCCTCCACTTT.